A selection of T cell receptor beta chains follows, all from one sample in a study of shared clonotypes between healthy human individuals. Profiling relied on immunoSEQ multiplex PCR, and the TCRdb table lists in-frame clones only, not all of them. The top ten clones hold over 1% of a sample with over a million clones, roughly 96% of them seen once. Sequencing was carried out using naive CD4+ T cells sorted from blood. The source of these receptors is a man aged 30 to 39 in good health. Each CDR3 is given with its conserved first and last residue. The D gene is left open where the match is weak. The size entry is marked missing in some rows and otherwise reads once, few, many or a size class.

>TRBV5-5|-|-|TRBJ1-2
CASSQSSGTHGYTF
TGTGCCAGCAGCCAGAGTTCCGGGACACATGGCTACACCTTC
>TRBV2|TRBD1|-|TRBJ1-1
CASSPRTGRNTEAFF
TGTGCCAGCAGTCCCAGGACAGGGCGGAACACTGAAGCTTTCTTT
>TRBV18|TRBD2|-|TRBJ2-1
CASSPPLAGGLYNEQFF
TGTGCCAGCTCACCACCCCTAGCGGGAGGGCTGTACAATGAGCAGTTCTTC
>TRBV29-1|-|-|TRBJ2-7
CSVEAGEHYEQYF
TGCAGCGTTGAAGCAGGAGAGCACTACGAGCAGTACTTC
>TRBV5-6|-|-|TRBJ1-2
CASSPEANYGYTF
TGTGCCAGCAGCCCTGAAGCTAACTATGGCTACACCTTC
>TRBV19|TRBD1|-|TRBJ1-3
CASTRGTDSGNTIYF
TGTGCCAGTACCAGGGGGACAGACTCTGGAAACACCATATATTTT
>TRBV5-1|-|-|TRBJ2-3
CASSLAPVGDTDTQYF
TGCGCCAGCAGCTTGGCCCCGGTGGGAGACACAGATACGCAGTATTTT
>TRBV4-3|-|-|TRBJ2-1
CASSQEVPGRNYNEQFF
TGCGCCAGCAGCCAAGAGGTCCCGGGAAGGAACTACAATGAGCAGTTCTTC
>TRBV27|-|-|TRBJ1-4
CASSLLTGLGTNEKLFF
TGTGCCAGCAGTTTACTCACGGGGCTTGGAACTAATGAAAAACTGTTTTTT
>TRBV7-2|-|-|TRBJ2-7
CASSLAGREQYF
TGTGCCAGCAGCTTAGCGGGGCGCGAGCAGTACTTC
>TRBV7-6|-|-|TRBJ2-1
CASSLGGPSSYNEQFF
TGTGCCAGCAGCTTAGGAGGGCCTAGCAGCTACAATGAGCAGTTCTTC
>TRBV19|TRBD1|-|TRBJ2-7
CASSNSLRDRAYEQYF
TGTGCCAGTAGTAACTCTCTCCGGGACAGGGCCTACGAGCAGTACTTC
>TRBV6-4|-|-|TRBJ2-7
CASTFRSGESETYF
TGTGCCAGCACTTTTCGGTCAGGTGAATCGGAGACGTACTTC
>TRBV7-2|TRBD2|-|TRBJ2-2
CASSPRTSGNTGELFF
TGTGCCAGCAGCCCCCGGACTAGCGGAAACACCGGGGAGCTGTTTTTT
>TRBV7-9|TRBD1|-|TRBJ2-7
CASSLTWTGRDEQYF
TGTGCCAGCAGCTTAACTTGGACAGGGCGTGACGAGCAGTACTTC
>TRBV12-5|TRBD2|once|TRBJ2-1
CASGSTPRASGRQGNEQFF
TGTGCTAGTGGTTCGACCCCTAGGGCTAGCGGGAGACAGGGCAATGAGCAGTTCTTC
>TRBV5-1|-|-|TRBJ1-1
CASSTARGTEAFF
TGCGCCAGCAGCACGGCCCGAGGGACTGAAGCTTTCTTT
>TRBV2|-|-|TRBJ1-5
CASSEASLRTLSTQPQHF
TGTGCCAGCAGTGAAGCATCTTTAAGGACTCTGAGCACTCAGCCCCAGCATTTT
>TRBV9|TRBD2|-|TRBJ2-3
CASSVGTSAYTDTQYF
TGTGCCAGCAGCGTCGGGACTAGCGCCTACACAGATACGCAGTATTTT
>TRBV6-6|-|-|TRBJ2-7
CASSDSVSSSYEQYF
TGTGCCAGCAGCGATAGCGTTTCAAGCTCCTACGAGCAGTACTTC
>TRBV10-3|TRBD2|-|TRBJ2-7
CAIKSRLAEHYEQYF
TGTGCCATCAAGTCCCGACTAGCGGAGCACTACGAGCAGTACTTC
>TRBV7-2|-|-|TRBJ1-5
CASSPTGINQPQHF
TGTGCCAGCAGCCCCACAGGGATCAATCAGCCCCAGCATTTT
>TRBV6-1|-|-|TRBJ1-5
CASTFMGNQPQHF
TGTGCCAGCACTTTTATGGGCAATCAGCCCCAGCATTTT